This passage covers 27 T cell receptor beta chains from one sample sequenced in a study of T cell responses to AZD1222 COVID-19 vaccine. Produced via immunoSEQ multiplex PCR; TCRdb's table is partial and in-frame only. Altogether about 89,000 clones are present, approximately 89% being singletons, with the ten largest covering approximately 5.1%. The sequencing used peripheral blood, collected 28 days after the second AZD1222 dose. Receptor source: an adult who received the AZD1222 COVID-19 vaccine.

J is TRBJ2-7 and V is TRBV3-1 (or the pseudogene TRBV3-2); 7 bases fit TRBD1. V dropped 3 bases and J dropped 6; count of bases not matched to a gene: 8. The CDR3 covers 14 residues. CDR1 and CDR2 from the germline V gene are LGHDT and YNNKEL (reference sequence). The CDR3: CASSHKTHRGEQYF. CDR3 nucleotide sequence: TGTGCCAGCAGCCACAAAACCCACAGGGGCGAGCAGTACTTC.

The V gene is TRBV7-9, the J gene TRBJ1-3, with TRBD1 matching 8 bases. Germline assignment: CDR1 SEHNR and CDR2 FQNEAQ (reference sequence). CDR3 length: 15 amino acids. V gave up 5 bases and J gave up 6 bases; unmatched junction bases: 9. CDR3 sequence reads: CASSLRGQGLNTIYF. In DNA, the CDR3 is TGTGCCAGCAGCCTCCGAGGACAGGGTTTAAACACCATATATTTT. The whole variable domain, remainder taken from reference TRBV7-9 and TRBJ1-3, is DTGVSQNPRHKITKRGQNVTFRCDPISEHNRLYWYRQTLGQGPEFLTYFQNEAQLEKSRLLSDRFSAERPKGSFSTLEIQRTEQGDSAMYLCASSLRGQGLNTIYFGEGSWLTVV.

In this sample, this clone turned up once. The CDR3 bases are TGTGCCACCAGTGATTTAGGAGGGCCTGAGCAGTTCTTC. Translated: CATSDLGGPEQFF. J is TRBJ2-1 and V is TRBV24-1, with D maybe TRBD2 (6 bases). This CDR3 spans 13 amino acids. The V end lost 1 base, the J end lost 9 bases, and 9 bases lay between the germline ends. The germline V gene has CDR1 KGHDR and CDR2 SFDVKD.

The CDR3 DNA sequence: TGTGCCAGCAGCTCCCAGATGCGGACCGCCACTGAAGCTTTCTTT. It codes for CASSSQMRTATEAFF. V gene TRBV5-5 combines with J gene TRBJ1-1; D uncertain. Germline-derived CDR1 and CDR2 are SGHKS and YYEKEE (reference sequence). V dropped 3 bases and J dropped 4 bases, with 16 bases sitting between them. This CDR3 is 15 amino acids long.

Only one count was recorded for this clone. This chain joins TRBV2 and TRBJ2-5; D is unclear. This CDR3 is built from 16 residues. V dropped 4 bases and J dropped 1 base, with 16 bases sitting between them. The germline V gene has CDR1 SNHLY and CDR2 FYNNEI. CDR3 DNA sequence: TGTGCCAGCAGTGTTCCGGGTATGGGCGGCCAAGAGACCCAGTACTTC. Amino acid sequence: CASSVPGMGGQETQYF. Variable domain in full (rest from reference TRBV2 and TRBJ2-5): EPEVTQTPSHQVTQMGQEVILRCVPISNHLYFYWYRQILGQKVEFLVSFYNNEISEKSEIFDDQFSVERPDGSNFTLKIRSTKLEDSAMYFCASSVPGMGGQETQYFGPGTRLLVL.

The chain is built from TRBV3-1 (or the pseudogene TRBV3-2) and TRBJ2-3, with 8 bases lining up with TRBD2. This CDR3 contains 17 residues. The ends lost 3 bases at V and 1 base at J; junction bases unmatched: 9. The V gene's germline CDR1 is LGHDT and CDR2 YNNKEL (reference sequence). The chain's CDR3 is CASSQKSGGDRTDTQYF. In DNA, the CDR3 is TGTGCCAGCAGCCAGAAAAGCGGGGGTGACCGCACAGATACGCAGTATTTT.

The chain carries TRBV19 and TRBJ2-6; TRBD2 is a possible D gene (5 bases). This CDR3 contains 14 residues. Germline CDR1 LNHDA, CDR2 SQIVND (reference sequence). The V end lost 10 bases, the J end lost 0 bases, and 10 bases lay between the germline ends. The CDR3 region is CATERFSGANVLTF. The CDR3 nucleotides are TGTGCCACCGAGCGGTTCTCTGGGGCCAACGTCCTGACTTTC. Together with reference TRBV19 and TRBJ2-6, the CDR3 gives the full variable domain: DGGITQSPKYLFRKEGQNVTLSCEQNLNHDAMYWYRQDPGQGLRLIYYSQIVNDFQKGDIAEGYSVSREKKESFPLTVTSAQKNPTAFYLCATERFSGANVLTFGAGSRLTVL.

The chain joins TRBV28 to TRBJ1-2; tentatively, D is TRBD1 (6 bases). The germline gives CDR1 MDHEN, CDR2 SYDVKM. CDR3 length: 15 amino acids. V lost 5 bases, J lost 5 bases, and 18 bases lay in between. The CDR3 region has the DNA TGTGCCAGCAGTCCTGGGGGGGCGGTGAATTATGGCTACACCTTC. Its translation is CASSPGGAVNYGYTF.

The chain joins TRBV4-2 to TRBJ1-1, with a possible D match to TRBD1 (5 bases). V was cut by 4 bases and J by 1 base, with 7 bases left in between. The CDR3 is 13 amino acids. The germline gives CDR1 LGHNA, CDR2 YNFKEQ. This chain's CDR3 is CASSRDWNTEAFF. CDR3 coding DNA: TGTGCCAGCAGCCGGGACTGGAACACTGAAGCTTTCTTT.

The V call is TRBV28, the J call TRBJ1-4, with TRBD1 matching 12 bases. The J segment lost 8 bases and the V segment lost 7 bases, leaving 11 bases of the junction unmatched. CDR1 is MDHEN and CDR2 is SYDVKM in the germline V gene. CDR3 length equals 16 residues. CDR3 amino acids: CASNRVRDRGREKLFF. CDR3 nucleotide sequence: TGTGCCAGCAATAGAGTGCGGGACAGGGGGCGCGAAAAACTGTTTTTT.

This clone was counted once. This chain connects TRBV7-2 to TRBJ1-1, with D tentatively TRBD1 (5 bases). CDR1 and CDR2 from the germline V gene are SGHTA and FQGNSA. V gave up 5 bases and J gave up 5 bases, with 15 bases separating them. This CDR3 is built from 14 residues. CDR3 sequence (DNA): TGTGCCAGCAGCCAAGACTACAGGTATACTGAAGCTTTCTTT. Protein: CASSQDYRYTEAFF.

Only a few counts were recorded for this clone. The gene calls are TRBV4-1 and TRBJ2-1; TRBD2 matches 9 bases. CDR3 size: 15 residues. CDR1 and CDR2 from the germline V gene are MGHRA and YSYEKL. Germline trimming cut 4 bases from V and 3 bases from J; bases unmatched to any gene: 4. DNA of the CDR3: TGCGCCAGCAGCCCGGGAGCGGGGGGCTACAATGAGCAGTTCTTC. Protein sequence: CASSPGAGGYNEQFF.

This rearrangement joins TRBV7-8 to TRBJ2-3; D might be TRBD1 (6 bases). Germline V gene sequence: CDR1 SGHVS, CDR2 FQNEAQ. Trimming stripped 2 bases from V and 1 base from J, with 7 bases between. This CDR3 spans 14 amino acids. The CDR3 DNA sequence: TGTGCCAGCAGCTTAAGACAGGGCACAGATACGCAGTATTTT. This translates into CASSLRQGTDTQYF.

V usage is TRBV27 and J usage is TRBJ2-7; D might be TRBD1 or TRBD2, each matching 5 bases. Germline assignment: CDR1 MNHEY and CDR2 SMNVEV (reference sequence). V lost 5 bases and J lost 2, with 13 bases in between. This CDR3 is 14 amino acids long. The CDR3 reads CASSNRGYTYEQYF. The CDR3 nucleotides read TGTGCCAGCAGTAATCGGGGCTACACCTACGAGCAGTACTTC.

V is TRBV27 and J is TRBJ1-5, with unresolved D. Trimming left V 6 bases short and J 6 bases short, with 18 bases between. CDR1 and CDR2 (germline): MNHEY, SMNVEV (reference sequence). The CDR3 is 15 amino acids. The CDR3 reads CASSPNEGGTQPQHF. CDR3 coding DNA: TGTGCCAGCAGCCCGAACGAGGGAGGCACTCAGCCCCAGCATTTT.

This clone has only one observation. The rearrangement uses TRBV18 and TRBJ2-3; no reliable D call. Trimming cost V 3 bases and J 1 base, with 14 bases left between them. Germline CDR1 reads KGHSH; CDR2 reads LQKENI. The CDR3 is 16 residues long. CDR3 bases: TGTGCCAGCTCACCCGTATCGGGTGGGGGCACAGATACGCAGTATTTT. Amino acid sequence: CASSPVSGGGTDTQYF. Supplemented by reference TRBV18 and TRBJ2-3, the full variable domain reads NAGVMQNPRHLVRRRGQEARLRCSPMKGHSHVYWYRQLPEEGLKFMVYLQKENIIDESGMPKERFSAEFPKEGPSILRIQQVVRGDSAAYFCASSPVSGGGTDTQYFGPGTRLTVL.

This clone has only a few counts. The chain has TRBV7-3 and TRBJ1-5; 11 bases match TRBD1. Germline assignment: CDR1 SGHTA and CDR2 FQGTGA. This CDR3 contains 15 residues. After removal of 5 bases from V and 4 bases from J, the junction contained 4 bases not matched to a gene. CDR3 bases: TGTGCCAGCAGCCAAGGACAGGGGGCAAATCAGCCCCAGCATTTT. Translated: CASSQGQGANQPQHF.

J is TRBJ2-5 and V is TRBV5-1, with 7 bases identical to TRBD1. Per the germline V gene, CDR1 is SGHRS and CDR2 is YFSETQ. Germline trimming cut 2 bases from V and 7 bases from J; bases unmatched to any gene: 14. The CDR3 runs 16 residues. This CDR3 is CASSLNPGQSPGTQYF. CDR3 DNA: TGCGCCAGCAGCTTAAACCCGGGACAGAGCCCGGGGACCCAGTACTTC.

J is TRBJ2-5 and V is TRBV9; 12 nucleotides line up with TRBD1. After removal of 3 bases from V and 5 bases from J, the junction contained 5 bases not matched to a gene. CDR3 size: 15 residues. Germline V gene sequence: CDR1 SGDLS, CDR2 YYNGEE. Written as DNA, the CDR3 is TGTGCCAGCAGCGGAGGGACAGGGGGCTATGAGACCCAGTACTTC. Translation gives CASSGGTGGYETQYF. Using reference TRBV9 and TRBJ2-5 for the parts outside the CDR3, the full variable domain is DSGVTQTPKHLITATGQRVTLRCSPRSGDLSVYWYQQSLDQGLQFLIQYYNGEERAKGNILERFSAQQFPDLHSELNLSSLELGDSALYFCASSGGTGGYETQYFGPGTRLLVL.

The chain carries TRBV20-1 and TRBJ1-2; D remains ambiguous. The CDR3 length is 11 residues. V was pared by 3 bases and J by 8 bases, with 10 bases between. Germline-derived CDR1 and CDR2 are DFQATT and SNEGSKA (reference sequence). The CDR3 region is CSARGLDGYTF. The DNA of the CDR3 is TGCAGTGCTAGGGGTCTAGACGGCTACACCTTC.

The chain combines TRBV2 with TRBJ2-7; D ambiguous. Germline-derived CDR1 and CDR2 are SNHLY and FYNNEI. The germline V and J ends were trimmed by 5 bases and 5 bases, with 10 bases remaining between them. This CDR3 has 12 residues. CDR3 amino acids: CASSSDSNEQYF. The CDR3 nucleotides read TGTGCCAGCAGTTCCGATTCCAACGAGCAGTACTTC. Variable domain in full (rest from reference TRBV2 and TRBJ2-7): EPEVTQTPSHQVTQMGQEVILRCVPISNHLYFYWYRQILGQKVEFLVSFYNNEISEKSEIFDDQFSVERPDGSNFTLKIRSTKLEDSAMYFCASSSDSNEQYFGPGTRLTVT.

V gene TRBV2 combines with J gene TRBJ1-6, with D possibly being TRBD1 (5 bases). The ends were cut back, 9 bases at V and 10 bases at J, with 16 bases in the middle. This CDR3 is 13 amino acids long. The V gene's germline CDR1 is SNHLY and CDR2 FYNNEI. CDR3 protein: CARGVAGRSPLHF. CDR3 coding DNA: TGTGCCAGGGGGGTGGCAGGGAGGTCACCCCTCCACTTT.

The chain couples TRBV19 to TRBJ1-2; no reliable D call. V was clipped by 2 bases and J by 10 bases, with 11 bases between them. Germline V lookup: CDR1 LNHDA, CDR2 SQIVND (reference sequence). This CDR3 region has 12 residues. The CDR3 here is CASSINRLYYTF. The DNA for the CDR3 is TGTGCCAGTAGTATAAACAGACTATACTACACCTTC.

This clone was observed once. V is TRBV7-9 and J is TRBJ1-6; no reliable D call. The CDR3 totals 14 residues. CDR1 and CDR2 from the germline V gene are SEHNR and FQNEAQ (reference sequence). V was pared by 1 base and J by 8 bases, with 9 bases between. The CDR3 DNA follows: TGTGCCAGCAGCTTAGGAGTGGGGTATTCACCCCTCCACTTT. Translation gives CASSLGVGYSPLHF.

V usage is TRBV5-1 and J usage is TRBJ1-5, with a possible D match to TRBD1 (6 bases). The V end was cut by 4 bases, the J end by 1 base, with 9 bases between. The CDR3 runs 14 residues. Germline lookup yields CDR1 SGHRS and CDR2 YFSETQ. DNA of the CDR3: TGCGCCAGCAGCCCTACAGGGAGCAATCAGCCCCAGCATTTT. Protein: CASSPTGSNQPQHF.

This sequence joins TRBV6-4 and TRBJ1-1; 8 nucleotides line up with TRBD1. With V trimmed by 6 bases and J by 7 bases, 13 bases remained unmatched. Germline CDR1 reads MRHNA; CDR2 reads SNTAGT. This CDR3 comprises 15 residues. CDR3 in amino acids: CASRAPGQVMCEAFF. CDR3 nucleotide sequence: TGTGCCAGCAGAGCCCCGGGACAGGTAATGTGTGAAGCTTTCTTT.

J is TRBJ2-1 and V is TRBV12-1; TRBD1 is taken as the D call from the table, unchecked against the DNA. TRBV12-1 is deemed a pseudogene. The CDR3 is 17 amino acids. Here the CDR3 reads CASTTPRAESSYNEQFF. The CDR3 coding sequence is TGTGCCAGCACGACCCCCAGGGCTGAAAGCTCCTACAATGAGCAGTTCTTC.